In this sample, the clone carrying this T cell receptor (beta chain) turned up a few times. The sample comes from a study of blood T cells in healthy people across ages. A second PCR of 7 to 11 cycles used a sample-barcoded 5' primer and a J-beta primer mix. TCRdb ran MiXCR on the 5' RACE reads and lists one entry per CDR3 protein. The sample comprises a few hundred thousand distinct CDR3 sequences, around 27% of which are singletons, and about 3.3% rests with the top ten. CDR1 and CDR2 from the germline V gene are SGHTA and FQGTGA. The CDR3 contains 15 residues. V lost 4 bases, J lost 5 bases, and 4 bases stayed unmatched. Another study also made use of these data, one on T cells of mothers and their children. That report notes: cDNA was made from all extracted RNA, approximately 1.5 ug per 15 ul.

The chain has TRBV7-3 and TRBJ2-3; 12 bases map to TRBD2. Sequencing was done on a sample of blood. The clonotype comes from a boy younger than 10 in good health. The CDR3 loop is CASSSGLAGLDTQYF. DNA for the CDR3: TGTGCCAGCAGCTCCGGACTAGCGGGGTTAGATACGCAGTATTTT.